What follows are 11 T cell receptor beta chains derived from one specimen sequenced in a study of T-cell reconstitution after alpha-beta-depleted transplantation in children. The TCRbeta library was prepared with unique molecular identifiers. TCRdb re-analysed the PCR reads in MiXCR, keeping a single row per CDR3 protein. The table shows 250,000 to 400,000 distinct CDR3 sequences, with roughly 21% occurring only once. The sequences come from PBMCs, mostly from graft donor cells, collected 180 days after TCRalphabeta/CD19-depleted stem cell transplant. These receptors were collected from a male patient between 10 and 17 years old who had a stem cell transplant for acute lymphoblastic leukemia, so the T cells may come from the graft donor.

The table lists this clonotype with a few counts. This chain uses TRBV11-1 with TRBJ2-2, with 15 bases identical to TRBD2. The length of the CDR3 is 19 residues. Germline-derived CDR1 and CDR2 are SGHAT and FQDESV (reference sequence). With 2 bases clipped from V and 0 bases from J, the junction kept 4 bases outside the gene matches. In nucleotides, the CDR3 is TGTGCCAGCAGCTTACCGGGACTAGCGGGAGGAACGAACACCGGGGAGCTGTTTTTT. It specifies CASSLPGLAGGTNTGELFF.

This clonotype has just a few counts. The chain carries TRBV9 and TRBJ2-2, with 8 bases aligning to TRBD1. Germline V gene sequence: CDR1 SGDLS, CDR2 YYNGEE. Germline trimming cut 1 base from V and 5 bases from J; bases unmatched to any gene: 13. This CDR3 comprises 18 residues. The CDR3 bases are TGTGCCAGCAGCGTAATGCGACCGGCCAGGGGGCGTACCGGGGAGCTGTTTTTT. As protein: CASSVMRPARGRTGELFF.

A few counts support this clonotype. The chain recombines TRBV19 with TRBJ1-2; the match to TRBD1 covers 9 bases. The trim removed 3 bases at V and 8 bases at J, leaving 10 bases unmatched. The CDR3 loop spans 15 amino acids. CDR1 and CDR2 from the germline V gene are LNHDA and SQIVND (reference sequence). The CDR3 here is CASSIGIGTGSGYTF. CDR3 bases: TGTGCCAGTAGTATTGGTATCGGGACAGGGAGCGGCTACACCTTC.

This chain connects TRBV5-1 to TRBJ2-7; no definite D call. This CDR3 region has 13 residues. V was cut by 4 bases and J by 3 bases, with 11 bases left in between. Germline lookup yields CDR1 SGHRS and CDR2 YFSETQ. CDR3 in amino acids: CASSGGKLYEQYF. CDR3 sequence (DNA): TGCGCCAGCAGCGGTGGCAAGCTCTACGAGCAGTACTTC.

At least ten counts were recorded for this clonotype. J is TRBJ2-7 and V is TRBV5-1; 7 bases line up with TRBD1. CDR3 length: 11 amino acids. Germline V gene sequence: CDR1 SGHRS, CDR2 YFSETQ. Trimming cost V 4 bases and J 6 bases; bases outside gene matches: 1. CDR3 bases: TGCGCCAGCAGCCGACAGGGCGAGCAGTACTTC. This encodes CASSRQGEQYF.

The CDR3 reads CASSLGRTSDYEQYF. The CDR3 DNA reads TGTGCCAGCAGCTTAGGAAGAACTAGCGACTACGAGCAGTACTTC. The chain carries TRBV7-9 and TRBJ2-7; 7 bases align to TRBD2. CDR1 SEHNR and CDR2 FQNEAQ come from the germline V gene (reference sequence). The ends lost 1 base at V and 3 bases at J; junction bases unmatched: 6. The length of the CDR3 is 15 residues.

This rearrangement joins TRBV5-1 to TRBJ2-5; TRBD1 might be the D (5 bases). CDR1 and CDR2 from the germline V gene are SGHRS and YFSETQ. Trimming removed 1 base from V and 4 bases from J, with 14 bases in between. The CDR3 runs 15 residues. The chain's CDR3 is CASSLRAGKAETQYF. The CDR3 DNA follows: TGCGCCAGCAGCTTGAGGGCAGGGAAGGCAGAGACCCAGTACTTC.

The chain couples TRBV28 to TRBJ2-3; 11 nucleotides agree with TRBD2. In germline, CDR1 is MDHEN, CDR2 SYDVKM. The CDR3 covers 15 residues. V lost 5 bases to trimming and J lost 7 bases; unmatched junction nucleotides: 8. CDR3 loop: CASSGWGLAAHTQYF. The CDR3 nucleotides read TGTGCCAGCAGTGGGTGGGGACTAGCGGCGCATACGCAGTATTTT.

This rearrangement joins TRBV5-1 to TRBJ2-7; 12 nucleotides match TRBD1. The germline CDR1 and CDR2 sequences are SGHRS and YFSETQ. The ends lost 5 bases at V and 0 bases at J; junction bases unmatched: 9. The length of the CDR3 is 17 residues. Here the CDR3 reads CASRWAGGQGASYEQYF. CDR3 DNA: TGCGCCAGCAGATGGGCAGGGGGACAGGGGGCCTCCTACGAGCAGTACTTC.

The CDR3 bases are TGTGCCAGCAGCTCTTACAGGGGCAATCAGCCCCAGCATTTT. Translating it yields CASSSYRGNQPQHF. The V gene is TRBV7-2, the J gene TRBJ1-5; D might be TRBD1 (6 bases). Germline V gene sequence: CDR1 SGHTA, CDR2 FQGNSA. The CDR3 has 14 residues. Trimming removed 4 bases at V and 2 bases at J, with 9 bases between. The full variable domain, its missing parts supplied by reference TRBV7-2 and TRBJ1-5, is GAGVSQSPSNKVTEKGKDVELRCDPISGHTALYWYRQSLGQGLEFLIYFQGNSAPDKSGLPSDRFSAERTGGSVSTLTIQRTQQEDSAVYLCASSSYRGNQPQHFGDGTRLSIL.

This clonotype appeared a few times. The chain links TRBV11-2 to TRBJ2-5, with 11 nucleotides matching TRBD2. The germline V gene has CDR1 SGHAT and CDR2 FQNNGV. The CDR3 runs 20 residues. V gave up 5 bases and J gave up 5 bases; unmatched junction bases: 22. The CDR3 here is CASSTDSILAGGPRGETQYF. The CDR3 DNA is TGTGCCAGCAGCACAGACTCTATATTAGCGGGAGGGCCTCGTGGGGAGACCCAGTACTTC.